This T cell receptor beta chain appears in the sequencing data of a study of blood T cell repertoires in COVID-19. Study-wide context: From the United States, Italy and Spain came samples of acute and convalescent COVID-19. The analysed material was cDNA or gDNA that came from T cells, B-cell-depleted T cells, or PBMCs.

Authors' processing steps: Using reference gene primer amplification, nucleated cell counts were estimated. Some clones are missing from TCRdb's copy, which holds only in-frame ones; the method was immunoSEQ multiplex PCR. That table is the source of V, J and clone size, and D and trimming were worked out from the DNA. The sample has 95,000 to 150,000 clones, around 70% seen once. CDR3 length equals 16 residues. The germline CDR1 and CDR2 sequences are MNHNY and SVGAGI (reference sequence). Trimming cost V 6 bases and J 9 bases; bases outside gene matches: 12. The clonotype was recovered from a man in his sixties with acute or convalescent COVID-19. This chain joins TRBV6-6 and TRBJ1-5, with TRBD1 matching over 12 bases. The sequencing input was peripheral blood. CDR3: CASSHPGQGAFRPQHF. The CDR3 DNA reads TGTGCCAGCAGCCACCCGGGACAGGGGGCATTCAGGCCCCAGCATTTT.